This TCR beta chain stems from a study of blood T cell repertoires in COVID-19. What the recovered Cohort 3 donors had was two negative PCRs, clearance, or symptom resolution. The method was immunoSEQ multiplex PCR; TCRdb's version includes in-frame clones alone and lacks a portion of them. The sample lists approximately 500,000 clones; 88% were seen once. What was sequenced was PBMCs or T cells enriched from blood (not recorded which). The TCR comes from a middle-aged woman who had recovered from COVID-19.

The CDR3 protein is CASSQERGTEAFF. CDR3 bases: TGTGCCAGCAGCCAAGAAAGGGGGACTGAAGCTTTCTTT. The chain combines TRBV4-2 with TRBJ1-1; maybe TRBD1 (6 bases). V was cut by 0 bases and J by 5 bases, with 7 bases left in between. This CDR3 contains 13 residues. Looked up from germline, CDR1 is LGHNA and CDR2 is YNFKEQ.